The subject of this entry is one T cell receptor (beta chain). The antigen remains unidentified. TCRdb's copy holds only in-frame clones and misses some; the assay was immunoSEQ multiplex PCR. The sample carries over 80,000 clones, roughly 86% recorded once. The data were taken from a study of radiotherapy plus CTLA-4 blockade in lung cancer. Study outcomes and limitations: After treatment with radiotherapy plus ipilimumab, TCR clones that came from the tumor expanded in blood. Early blood T cell clone dynamics reportedly forecast response best, with interferon-beta.

Trimming took off 8 bases at V and 3 bases at J, with 13 bases between the two ends. Per the germline V gene, CDR1 is MNHNS and CDR2 is SASEGT. There are 13 residues in the CDR3. The chain carries TRBV6-1 and TRBJ2-5; weak D call: TRBD1 (5 bases). This clonotype was obtained from a human donor with non-small cell lung cancer that progressed on radiotherapy plus ipilimumab. The sequences come from peripheral blood, collected from a patient treated with radiotherapy plus ipilimumab. The CDR3 spells CASDYQGKETQYF. The CDR3 bases are TGTGCCAGCGATTACCAGGGAAAAGAGACCCAGTACTTC.